What follows are 3 T cell receptor beta chains derived from one specimen sequenced in a study of T-cell memory formation after mild COVID-19. Using its own MiXCR run on the 5' RACE reads, TCRdb lists one record per CDR3 protein. Of 350,000 to 550,000 distinct CDR3 sequences listed, roughly 18% are singletons. The sequencing sample was made of PBMCs or a T cell subset sorted from them (not recorded which). The receptors originated from a man aged 18 to 29 who had mild COVID-19 (a few samples of this study predate the infection). Cell type and time point are not known.

The chain has TRBV20-1 and TRBJ2-3; the D call may be TRBD1 or TRBD2 (5 bases each). This CDR3 contains 16 residues. V shed 2 bases and J shed 2 bases, with 17 bases lying between them. The germline V gene has CDR1 DFQATT and CDR2 SNEGSKA (reference sequence). The CDR3 is CSARLGTRQLTDTQYF. The CDR3 DNA reads as TGCAGTGCTAGACTCGGGACGCGACAACTCACAGATACGCAGTATTTT.

This clonotype showed up just a few times. The chain links TRBV27 to TRBJ2-1; D not certain. The germline CDR1 and CDR2 sequences are MNHEY and SMNVEV (reference sequence). The CDR3 loop spans 14 amino acids. V was cut by 3 bases and J by 5 bases, with 11 bases left in between. The CDR3 coding sequence is TGTGCCAGCAGTTTTACCATAGCCAACAATGAGCAGTTCTTC. Amino acid sequence: CASSFTIANNEQFF.

This clonotype was seen more than once but under ten times. The chain joins TRBV18 to TRBJ1-3; D is perhaps TRBD1 (6 bases). Trimming removed 2 bases at V and 4 bases at J, with 12 bases between. The CDR3 spans 15 residues. The germline V gene has CDR1 KGHSH and CDR2 LQKENI. CDR3 loop: CASSPRTASGNTIYF. CDR3 in DNA: TGTGCCAGCTCACCAAGGACAGCTTCGGGAAACACCATATATTTT.